One sample yielded the 25 T cell receptor beta chains listed below, sequenced in a study of PD-1 blockade in classical Hodgkin lymphoma. Assay used: immunoSEQ multiplex PCR; TCRdb lists only in-frame clones, some missing. The sample lists 14,000 to 15,000 clones; roughly two thirds were seen once. Every one of the patients relapsed after autologous stem cell transplantation (brentuximab vedotin exposure was variable). The specimen comprised peripheral blood mononuclear cells (PBMCs), sampled at baseline. The source is a human donor with classical Hodgkin lymphoma.

The V and J genes are TRBV14 and TRBJ2-3; D possibly corresponds to TRBD2 (6 bases). CDR3 length: 14 amino acids. The germline V gene encodes CDR1 SGHDN and CDR2 FVKESK. Trimming removed 4 bases at V and 4 bases at J, with 12 bases between. In DNA form, the CDR3 reads TGTGCCAGCAGCCCCAGACTAGTCTCAGATACGCAGTATTTT. Amino acids: CASSPRLVSDTQYF.

This chain links TRBV10-3 with TRBJ2-1; D may be TRBD2 (5 bases). CDR1 is ENHRY, CDR2 SYGVKD, per germline. CDR3 length: 11 amino acids. The V end was cut by 2 bases, the J end by 10 bases, with 6 bases between. CDR3 coding DNA: TGTGCCATCAGTGAGGGCGGGGAGCAGTTCTTC. This gives the protein CAISEGGEQFF.

This clone came up a few times. The chain joins TRBV10-3 to TRBJ2-7; 7 nucleotides match TRBD1. Germline V CDR1 and CDR2: ENHRY, SYGVKD. This CDR3 contains 14 residues. Germline trimming cut 8 bases from V and 2 bases from J; bases unmatched to any gene: 9. CDR3 nucleotide sequence: TGTGCCATCGCCGGGACAGCGGATACCTACGAGCAGTACTTC. It is translated as CAIAGTADTYEQYF.

This chain links TRBV10-1 with TRBJ2-1; 7 nucleotides align to TRBD2. CDR3 length: 17 residues. CDR1 is WNHNN and CDR2 is SYGVQD in the germline V gene (reference sequence). The V segment lost 2 bases and the J segment 7 bases; nucleotides outside the gene matches: 14. CDR3 DNA sequence: TGCGCCAGCAGTGAGGGGGCTAGCGGCCCCGCGGGGAATGAGCAGTTCTTC. Amino acid sequence: CASSEGASGPAGNEQFF.

About this clone itself: The likely explanation is a read error, given a far larger clone one base away. V gene TRBV5-6 combines with J gene TRBJ2-7; 8 bases fit TRBD2. CDR3 length equals 17 residues. V was clipped by 5 bases and J by 2 bases; unmatched bases: 15. The germline CDR1 and CDR2 sequences are SGHDT and YYEEEE. In nucleotides, the CDR3 is TGTGCCAGCAGTCCGGGGGATACCAGCGGGAGACCCTACGAGCAGTACTTC. Amino acids: CASSPGDTSGRPYEQYF.

By its share, this clone is medium-sized. V gene TRBV15 combines with J gene TRBJ1-5; D gene unclear. The CDR3 has 15 residues. Germline CDR1 LNHNV, CDR2 YYDKDF (reference sequence). Trimming cost V 3 bases and J 5 bases, with 14 bases left between them. CDR3 sequence (DNA): TGTGCCACCAGCAGTGAGACCACATCCCATCAGCCCCAGCATTTT. Protein product: CATSSETTSHQPQHF. Supplemented by reference TRBV15 and TRBJ1-5, the full variable domain reads DAMVIQNPRYQVTQFGKPVTLSCSQTLNHNVMYWYQQKSSQAPKLLFHYYDKDFNNEADTPDNFQSRRPNTSFCFLDIRSPGLGDTAMYLCATSSETTSHQPQHFGDGTRLSIL.

V usage is TRBV29-1 and J usage is TRBJ2-7, with a weak D call TRBD1 (7 bases). With 5 bases removed from V and 4 bases from J, the gap between germline ends came to 21 bases. The CDR3 extends over 15 amino acids. Germline values: CDR1 SQVTM, CDR2 ANQGSEA. In nucleotides, the CDR3 is TGCAGCGTTTCCGGGGGACAGAATCCGAGTTACGAGCAGTACTTC. Residues: CSVSGGQNPSYEQYF.

J is TRBJ1-5 and V is TRBV13; TRBD1 might be the D (5 bases). CDR3 length: 15 residues. The germline CDR1 and CDR2 sequences are PRHDT and FYEKMQ (reference sequence). Trimming shortened V by 0 bases and J by 11 bases, and 17 bases separated the two germline ends. CDR3 bases: TGTGCCAGCAGCTTAGGGGCTAGGGGACCCCAGGCCCAGCATTTT. Its protein product is CASSLGARGPQAQHF.

This clone appeared a single time. CDR3 DNA sequence: TGTGCCAGCAGCCTAAATACAGGGAGCGGCTACGAGCAGTACTTC. Residues: CASSLNTGSGYEQYF. This chain joins TRBV7-3 and TRBJ2-7; D is possibly TRBD1 (6 bases). The V end was cut by 5 bases, the J end by 3 bases, with 17 bases between. This CDR3 region has 15 residues. Germline CDR1 reads SGHTA; CDR2 reads FQGTGA.

Details on this clone: At one of its ends the junction is not consistent with the germline gene, which may arise from a read error. The V call is TRBV7-2, the J call TRBJ1-4; D may be TRBD1 (5 bases). Looked up from germline, CDR1 is SGHTA and CDR2 is FQGNSA. CDR3 length: 15 amino acids. CDR3 sequence (DNA): TGTGCCAGCAGCCTAGCTTTCGGGGGTCGGGAAAAACTGTTTTTT. Its translation is CASSLAFGGREKLFF.

The CDR3 here is CSVEGLAGDPEQFF. The CDR3, as DNA: TGCAGCGTTGAGGGACTAGCGGGAGATCCTGAGCAGTTCTTC. The chain combines TRBV29-1 with TRBJ2-1; 14 nucleotides agree with TRBD2. This CDR3 has 14 residues. Germline loops: CDR1 SQVTM, CDR2 ANQGSEA. The V gene end was trimmed by 3 bases and the J gene end by 9 bases; junction bases not matched to a gene: 4.

CDR3 residues: CASSVGRGLAIDEQFF. CDR3 nucleotide sequence: TGTGCCAGCAGCGTAGGCCGGGGACTAGCGATCGATGAGCAGTTCTTC. V gene TRBV9 combines with J gene TRBJ2-1; 10 bases agree with TRBD2. Unmatched junction bases numbered 8, after V lost 0 bases and J lost 8 bases. The germline gives CDR1 SGDLS, CDR2 YYNGEE. The CDR3 extends over 16 amino acids.

This clone was seen only a few times. The CDR3 here is CASSGRALARGEQYF. The CDR3 coding sequence is TGTGCCAGCAGCGGCCGTGCGCTAGCGAGAGGCGAGCAGTACTTC. The chain has TRBV5-8 and TRBJ2-7; D is possibly TRBD2 (6 bases). The CDR3 loop spans 15 amino acids. The V and J ends lost 4 bases and 6 bases respectively, with 20 bases between them. Germline loops: CDR1 SGHTS, CDR2 YDEGEE. Variable domain in full (rest from reference TRBV5-8 and TRBJ2-7): EAGVTQSPTHLIKTRGQQATLRCSPISGHTSVYWYQQALGLGLQFLLWYDEGEERNRGNFPPRFSGRQFPNYSSELNVNALELEDSALYLCASSGRALARGEQYFGPGTRLTVT.

This clone was counted between two and nine times. The V and J genes are TRBV6-1 and TRBJ2-3; unclear D gene. CDR3 length equals 12 residues. V was pared by 4 bases and J by 2 bases, with 4 bases between. The germline gives CDR1 MNHNS, CDR2 SASEGT. In DNA, the CDR3 is TGTGCCAGCAGTGTATACACAGATACGCAGTATTTT. Protein sequence: CASSVYTDTQYF.

By proportion, this clone is medium-sized. This chain connects TRBV4-2 to TRBJ1-1; the D gene is possibly TRBD1 (6 bases). Per germline, CDR1 LGHNA and CDR2 YNFKEQ. V shed 6 bases and J shed 3 bases, with 23 bases lying between them. The CDR3 is 17 amino acids. The CDR3 is CASRRPLTGLGYTEAFF. The DNA of the CDR3 is TGTGCCAGCAGACGTCCCCTGACAGGCCTAGGGTACACTGAAGCTTTCTTT.

This chain links TRBV5-4 with TRBJ2-7; no clear D. The germline V gene has CDR1 SGHNT and CDR2 YYREEE (reference sequence). CDR3 length equals 13 residues. V lost 4 bases to trimming and J lost 2 bases, with 10 bases between them. In DNA form, the CDR3 reads TGTGCCAGCAGCGCCGACGGAGCCTACGAGCAGTACTTC. This encodes CASSADGAYEQYF.

This clone was observed a single time. V usage is TRBV21-1 and J usage is TRBJ1-1; no check of the table's D call, TRBD1, against the DNA was made. TRBV21-1 is a known pseudogene. The CDR3 is 18 amino acids. CDR3 region: CASSRAKQGPRWWTEAFF. The CDR3 coding sequence is TGTGCCAGCAGCAGAGCCAAGCAGGGCCCTAGGTGGTGGACTGAAGCTTTCTTT.

This clone rates as medium-sized. The chain links TRBV6-5 to TRBJ2-5; D is possibly TRBD1 or TRBD2 (5 bases each). Trimming removed 3 bases from V and 5 bases from J, with 13 bases in between. This CDR3 is built from 14 residues. The germline gives CDR1 MNHEY, CDR2 SVGAGI. The CDR3 loop reads CASSYHGTKETQYF. As DNA, the CDR3 is TGTGCCAGCAGTTATCACGGGACGAAGGAGACCCAGTACTTC.

This sequence joins TRBV9 and TRBJ2-7; possibly TRBD1 for D (5 bases). CDR1 is SGDLS, CDR2 YYNGEE, per germline. This CDR3 comprises 14 residues. V was shortened by 3 bases and J by 3 bases, with 13 bases between the two germline ends. The CDR3 coding sequence is TGTGCCAGCAGCGATGGACACAACCTCTACGAGCAGTACTTC. This codes for CASSDGHNLYEQYF.

V and J are TRBV27 and TRBJ2-6; D not certain. V was clipped by 1 base and J by 7 bases, with 17 bases between them. From germline, CDR1 is MNHEY and CDR2 SMNVEV (reference sequence). The CDR3 loop spans 17 amino acids. The CDR3 here is CASSLFPGETGANVLTF. In DNA, the CDR3 is TGTGCCAGCAGTTTATTTCCGGGCGAGACGGGTGCCAACGTCCTGACTTTC.

The chain employs TRBV5-5 and TRBJ2-5; the match to TRBD2 covers 12 bases. CDR1 is SGHKS and CDR2 is YYEKEE in the germline V gene (reference sequence). The CDR3 spans 16 residues. V was clipped by 1 base and J by 5 bases; unmatched bases: 6. This CDR3 reads CASSLTRLAGVETQYF. Written as DNA, the CDR3 is TGTGCCAGCAGCTTGACCCGACTAGCGGGAGTGGAGACCCAGTACTTC.

The chain carries TRBV10-3 and TRBJ2-1; 9 bases are shared with TRBD1. Trimming took 6 bases from V and 8 from J; bases not matched to a gene: 8. The length of the CDR3 is 14 residues. CDR1 is ENHRY and CDR2 is SYGVKD in the germline V gene. The CDR3 bases are TGTGCCATCAGCCGGGACAGGGCGATGGATGAGCAGTTCTTC. It codes for CAISRDRAMDEQFF.

This chain joins TRBV5-1 and TRBJ1-2, with D possibly TRBD1 on 6 matching bases. The V gene lost 4 bases and the J gene lost 4 bases, with 20 bases spanning the gap. The CDR3 is 16 amino acids. Per germline, CDR1 SGHRS and CDR2 YFSETQ. CDR3 bases: TGCGCCAGCAGCCTACGCCAGCAGGGGTTTTCCTATGGCTACACCTTC. It codes for CASSLRQQGFSYGYTF.

This clone qualifies as large (0.1 to 1%). The gene calls are TRBV13 and TRBJ1-1; TRBD1 is a possible D gene (6 bases). From germline, CDR1 is PRHDT and CDR2 FYEKMQ (reference sequence). Trimming removed 0 bases from V and 0 bases from J, with 14 bases in between. The CDR3 has 17 residues. The CDR3 loop is CASSLGRGLGLNTEAFF. The CDR3 nucleotides are TGTGCCAGCAGCTTAGGCCGGGGGCTCGGTTTGAACACTGAAGCTTTCTTT.

This clone was found a few times. The CDR3 nucleotides are TGTGCCAGCAGCTTAGTACCAACAGATACGCAGTATTTT. Protein product: CASSLVPTDTQYF. V usage is TRBV11-3 and J usage is TRBJ2-3; no firm D call. This CDR3 is 13 amino acids long. Germline V gene data show CDR1 as SGHNT and CDR2 as YENEEA. The germline V and J ends were trimmed by 1 base and 3 bases, with 5 bases remaining between them.